Listed here is a single TCR beta chain. Its antigen remains unknown. The CDR3 has 16 amino acids. V dropped 0 bases and J dropped 0 bases, with 11 bases sitting between them. Germline CDR1 SGHRS, CDR2 YFSETQ. These data belong to a study of cytomegalovirus exposure and HLA in healthy donors. Study-wide findings and caveats: In a later analysis, a genetic analysis reported fewer productive-TCR N-insertions in an Asian-associated ancestry cluster than the cohort average. A later analysis associated 15,000 to 20,000 TCR beta sequences with HLA alleles at a 0.05 false discovery rate.

The PCR used 60 Vbeta and 13 Jbeta primers. Produced via immunoSEQ multiplex PCR; TCRdb's table is partial and in-frame only. The sample records about 140,000 clones, roughly 90% being singletons. Sequencing input: PBMCs. The gene calls are TRBV5-1 and TRBJ2-3, with TRBD1 as a possible D gene (6 bases). This receptor was obtained from a woman between 35 and 50 years old in good health and CMV-seronegative. CDR3 bases: TGCGCCAGCAGCTTGGGCGCAGGGGATAGCACAGATACGCAGTATTTT. Residues: CASSLGAGDSTDTQYF.